This T cell receptor (beta chain) was identified in a study of STAT5B mutations in CD4+ large granular lymphocyte leukemia. Study-level findings and limits: No patients shared main leukemic clonotypes, though less than 30% appeared at low frequency elsewhere.

CDR1 and CDR2 from the germline V gene are SGDLS and YYNGEE. The CDR3 spans 15 residues. V dropped 4 bases and J dropped 6 bases, with 18 bases sitting between them. This clone was detected once. Its target is not known. Here immunoSEQ multiplex PCR was the method, and the copy in TCRdb shows in-frame clones only, minus some. The sample consists of around 47,000 clones, 80% to 85% of them appearing once. V and J are TRBV9 and TRBJ2-3, with D tentatively TRBD1 (6 bases). The sequenced sample was CD4+ T cells from blood buffy coats. This clonotype was sampled from a human donor in good health. CDR3: CASSPTGRTWDTQYF. The CDR3 nucleotides are TGTGCCAGCAGCCCCACAGGGCGAACGTGGGATACGCAGTATTTT.